The 19 T cell receptor beta chains below come from one sample, sequenced in a study of siplizumab effects on memory and regulatory T cells (dated by TCRdb to the late 2010s). Library preparation was by the immunoSEQ multiplex PCR assay. TCRdb took over this immuneACCESS table, retaining in-frame rearrangements with V and J assigned. Such tables are incomplete; in checked studies, under half of the missing clones stem from an unresolved V gene, and the remainder is unexplained. The sample contains 98,000 or so clones, 93% of them found a single time. Approximately 0.67% of the sample is held by the ten biggest clonotypes. The sequenced material came from Tregs sorted from blood. The receptors come from a human donor in good health.

With respect to this clone: One end of the junction is discordant with germline, which a read error may explain. The V and J genes are TRBV7-3 and TRBJ2-7; tentative D call: TRBD1 (6 bases). Per the germline V gene, CDR1 is SGHTA and CDR2 is FQGTGA. CDR3 length: 13 residues. For the CDR3, the DNA is TGTGCCAGCAGCATAACAGGGATGGGCGAGCAGTACTTC. Protein sequence: CASSITGMGEQYF.

The rearrangement joins TRBV18 to TRBJ2-7; D uncertain. CDR3 length: 14 amino acids. Trimming took off 3 bases at V and 0 bases at J, with 9 bases between the two ends. Germline values: CDR1 KGHSH, CDR2 LQKENI. CDR3 region: CASSPGSLSYEQYF. CDR3 in DNA: TGTGCCAGCTCACCCGGCAGCCTCTCCTACGAGCAGTACTTC. Based on the CDR3 plus reference TRBV18 and TRBJ2-7, the full variable domain is NAGVMQNPRHLVRRRGQEARLRCSPMKGHSHVYWYRQLPEEGLKFMVYLQKENIIDESGMPKERFSAEFPKEGPSILRIQQVVRGDSAAYFCASSPGSLSYEQYFGPGTRLTVT.

V gene TRBV29-1 combines with J gene TRBJ1-5, with D perhaps matching TRBD1 (5 bases). The V end was cut by 7 bases, the J end by 1 base, with 14 bases between. Germline V CDR1 and CDR2: SQVTM, ANQGSEA. The CDR3 is 14 residues long. The CDR3 bases are TGCAGCGCCCTTGGGGGAGGGAGCAATCAGCCCCAGCATTTT. Amino acids: CSALGGGSNQPQHF.

The V call is TRBV2, the J call TRBJ2-3; maybe TRBD2 (5 bases). The CDR3 has 15 residues. Germline V gene data show CDR1 as SNHLY and CDR2 as FYNNEI. V lost 10 bases, J lost 0 bases, and 17 bases lay in between. The CDR3 sequence: CATSRGGLSTDTQYF. In nucleotides, the CDR3 is TGTGCCACCAGCCGGGGTGGGCTTAGCACAGATACGCAGTATTTT.

The chain carries TRBV5-1 and TRBJ2-7; 9 nucleotides align to TRBD1. The germline gives CDR1 SGHRS, CDR2 YFSETQ. This CDR3 is 14 amino acids long. V trimming: 4 bases; J trimming: 6 bases; junction bases outside the gene matches: 8. CDR3 amino acids: CASSQGQGGGEQYF. CDR3 sequence (DNA): TGCGCCAGCAGCCAGGGACAGGGTGGGGGCGAGCAGTACTTC.

The V gene is TRBV27, the J gene TRBJ1-2; 9 bases line up with TRBD1. The germline V gene has CDR1 MNHEY and CDR2 SMNVEV (reference sequence). This CDR3 is built from 16 residues. V shed 1 base and J 5 bases; nucleotides not matched to a gene: 8. This CDR3 is CASSLWGTGSRYGYTF. The CDR3 bases are TGTGCCAGCAGTTTATGGGGGACAGGGAGCCGGTATGGCTACACCTTC.

The chain combines TRBV14 with TRBJ1-4; 7 bases match TRBD1. This CDR3 has 15 residues. V gave up 0 bases and J gave up 8 bases; unmatched junction bases: 6. CDR1 and CDR2 (germline): SGHDN, FVKESK. The CDR3 DNA reads TGTGCCAGCAGCCAAGAAAGGGGGCGCCGGGAAAAACTGTTTTTT. The encoded protein is CASSQERGRREKLFF.

The chain has TRBV4-1 and TRBJ2-2; D is ambiguous. The CDR3 is made up of 12 amino acids. Per germline, CDR1 MGHRA and CDR2 YSYEKL. V lost 3 bases, J lost 4 bases, and 3 bases lay in between. This chain's CDR3 is CASSHRTGELFF. Here the CDR3 DNA reads TGCGCCAGCAGCCACCGCACCGGGGAGCTGTTTTTT.

The chain's CDR3 is CAWSGTFYGYTF. DNA of the CDR3: TGTGCCTGGTCCGGGACCTTCTATGGCTACACCTTC. The chain is built from TRBV30 and TRBJ1-2; tentative D call: TRBD1 (5 bases). Per the germline V gene, CDR1 is GTSNPN and CDR2 is SVGIG (reference sequence). CDR3 length: 12 amino acids. Trimming left V 5 bases short and J 4 bases short, with 11 bases between.

V gene TRBV30 combines with J gene TRBJ1-1, with 10 bases fitting TRBD1. The CDR3 runs to 16 residues. In germline, CDR1 is GTSNPN, CDR2 SVGIG (reference sequence). V trimming: 0 bases; J trimming: 5 bases; junction bases outside the gene matches: 9. The CDR3 loop is CAWSVNAGTGATEAFF. DNA for the CDR3: TGTGCCTGGAGTGTAAACGCCGGGACAGGGGCTACTGAAGCTTTCTTT.

The chain uses TRBV9 and TRBJ2-3; 14 bases agree with TRBD2. The V gene end was trimmed by 4 bases and the J gene end by 2 bases; junction bases not matched to a gene: 6. This CDR3 has 17 amino acids. CDR1 is SGDLS and CDR2 is YYNGEE in the germline V gene. The DNA for the CDR3 is TGTGCCAGCAGCCTAACGACTAGCGGGAGGGCCACAGATACGCAGTATTTT. The encoded protein is CASSLTTSGRATDTQYF.

The chain joins TRBV27 to TRBJ2-1, with TRBD1 as a possible D gene (5 bases). The CDR3 runs 11 residues. V was cut by 1 base and J by 12 bases, with 7 bases left in between. Germline loops: CDR1 MNHEY, CDR2 SMNVEV (reference sequence). For the CDR3, the DNA is TGTGCCAGCAGTTTATGGGGCGTGCAGTTCTTC. Its protein is CASSLWGVQFF.

J is TRBJ1-1 and V is TRBV9; TRBD1 might be the D (5 bases). The CDR3 length is 14 residues. Germline CDR1 and CDR2: SGDLS and YYNGEE. V gave up 4 bases and J gave up 4 bases, with 14 bases separating them. CDR3 DNA: TGTGCCAGCAGCCGTGACGGGGCTGCCACTGAAGCTTTCTTT. Translating gives CASSRDGAATEAFF.

The rearrangement joins TRBV30 to TRBJ1-2; D is undetermined. V was trimmed by 2 bases and J by 3 bases, leaving 10 bases between them. Per germline, CDR1 GTSNPN and CDR2 SVGIG (reference sequence). This CDR3 region has 13 residues. CDR3 nucleotide sequence: TGTGCCTGGAGTCTCTCGGGCTACTATGGCTACACCTTC. This sequence encodes CAWSLSGYYGYTF.

This chain connects TRBV28 to TRBJ1-1, with D hard to call. From germline, CDR1 is MDHEN and CDR2 SYDVKM. The CDR3 has 12 residues. Trimming removed 6 bases from V and 8 bases from J, with 13 bases in between. The DNA of the CDR3 is TGTGCCAGCAGCCGACGGAACCTAGAAGCTTTCTTT. Its protein product is CASSRRNLEAFF.

The V call is TRBV14, the J call TRBJ1-3; D not resolved. The ends were cut back, 1 base at V and 4 bases at J, with 5 bases in the middle. The CDR3 has 13 residues. Germline CDR1 reads SGHDN; CDR2 reads FVKESK. This CDR3 is CASSQAGGNTIYF. The CDR3 coding sequence is TGTGCCAGCAGCCAAGCCGGAGGAAACACCATATATTTT.

The chain uses TRBV30 and TRBJ2-5, with D perhaps TRBD2 (5 bases). Trimming cost V 1 base and J 2 bases, with 17 bases left between them. CDR1 GTSNPN and CDR2 SVGIG come from the germline V gene (reference sequence). This CDR3 contains 16 residues. CDR3 coding DNA: TGTGCCTGGAGTGAGGGAACAGCGGTTGGTCAAGAGACCCAGTACTTC. This gives the protein CAWSEGTAVGQETQYF.

This clone was seen just once. The V call is TRBV29-1, the J call TRBJ2-1; D perhaps matches TRBD2 (7 bases). This CDR3 region has 16 residues. Trimming cost V 4 bases and J 3 bases, with 19 bases left between them. CDR1 is SQVTM and CDR2 is ANQGSEA in the germline V gene. The CDR3 DNA reads as TGCAGCGTTGTCGGGGGGCAAGGGGGTTACTACAATGAGCAGTTCTTC. Translation gives CSVVGGQGGYYNEQFF.

About this clone itself: The identical CDR3 is also encoded by other nucleotide sequences in the sample. The V gene is TRBV18, the J gene TRBJ2-5; D is possibly TRBD1 (6 bases). The CDR3 loop spans 12 amino acids. The ends were cut back, 3 bases at V and 5 bases at J, with 7 bases in the middle. The germline V gene encodes CDR1 KGHSH and CDR2 LQKENI. CDR3 DNA sequence: TGTGCCAGCTCACCTCAGGGGGAGACCCAGTACTTC. It codes for CASSPQGETQYF.